This passage covers 30 T cell receptor beta chains from one sample sequenced in a study of regulatory T cells in long-lasting Graves disease. Library construction for TCR beta used iRepertoire HTBI primers and Arm-PCR of CDR3 regions. Via MiXCR, TCRdb re-called the multiplex PCR reads, giving one row per CDR3 protein. The sample contains a few hundred thousand distinct CDR3 sequences, around 23% of which appear only once. Sample time point: persistent/refractory GD, antithyroid drugs over 5 years with positive TRAb. With RNA extracted from PBMCs as input, the TCR library was made. The material sequenced was peripheral blood mononuclear cells (PBMCs), taken when the disease was refractory, from a patient treated with antithyroid drugs. Receptors were obtained from a woman aged 40 to 50 with Graves disease.

V usage is TRBV19 and J usage is TRBJ2-4; D remains unclear. From germline, CDR1 is LNHDA and CDR2 SQIVND (reference sequence). The CDR3 has 14 amino acids. V lost 7 bases and J lost 6, with 16 bases in between. CDR3 bases: TGTGCCAGTACCACGAATGAGTTCGGAAACATTCAGTACTTC. Protein: CASTTNEFGNIQYF.

The chain joins TRBV12-3 or TRBV12-4 to TRBJ2-7, with D possibly matching TRBD2 (7 bases). There are 15 residues in the CDR3. The V end lost 6 bases, the J end lost 7 bases, and 22 bases lay between the germline ends. The CDR3 region has the DNA TGTGCCAGCAGCTTGGTAGGGGGGGCCGCAAGGGAGCAGTACTTC. Its protein is CASSLVGGAAREQYF.

With respect to this clonotype: At one of its ends the junction is not consistent with the germline gene, which may arise from a read error. This CDR3 is CATSSGPSTDTQYF. The CDR3 DNA is TGTGCCACCAGTTCGGGGCCGAGCACAGATACGCAGTATTTT. This sequence joins TRBV10-3 and TRBJ2-3; either TRBD1 or TRBD2 may supply D (5 bases each). The CDR3 sequence is 14 residues long. CDR1 and CDR2 (germline): ENHRY, SYGVKD.

The chain carries TRBV3-1 and TRBJ1-4, with a tentative D call TRBD1 (6 bases). CDR1 and CDR2 from the germline V gene are LGHDT and YNNKEL (reference sequence). Trimming took 1 base from V and 0 from J, leaving 12 bases between them. CDR3 length: 17 amino acids. The CDR3 DNA is TGTGCCAGCAGCCAAGTACAGGGAATAGCAACTAATGAAAAACTGTTTTTT. It yields the protein CASSQVQGIATNEKLFF.

V usage is TRBV5-6 and J usage is TRBJ2-2; 10 bases are shared with TRBD1. Trimming at V came to 0 bases and at J to 2 bases, leaving 10 bases not matched to a gene. Germline V CDR1 and CDR2: SGHDT, YYEEEE. The CDR3 covers 19 residues. CDR3: CASSLGGGQGTLNTGELFF. The CDR3 nucleotides are TGTGCCAGCAGCTTGGGGGGGGGACAGGGGACATTAAACACCGGGGAGCTGTTTTTT.

V and J are TRBV20-1 and TRBJ2-7, with no clear D. From germline, CDR1 is DFQATT and CDR2 SNEGSKA (reference sequence). The CDR3 covers 11 residues. CDR3 coding DNA: TGCACGATGGGCGGTTCCTACGAGCAGTACTTC. Its translation: CTMGGSYEQYF.

This clonotype was found many times. DNA of the CDR3: TGCAGTGCTAGACCACCGCAGGGTAAACTGTTTTTT. Translating it yields CSARPPQGKLFF. The chain links TRBV20-1 to TRBJ1-4; D is perhaps TRBD1 (5 bases). CDR3 size: 12 residues. Per germline, CDR1 DFQATT and CDR2 SNEGSKA (reference sequence). The germline V and J ends were trimmed by 2 bases and 11 bases, with 12 bases remaining between them.

At least ten counts were recorded for this clonotype. The chain combines TRBV20-1 with TRBJ2-7, with TRBD2 matching 10 bases. The ends lost 3 bases at V and 4 bases at J; junction bases unmatched: 6. The CDR3 loop spans 14 amino acids. The V gene's germline CDR1 is DFQATT and CDR2 SNEGSKA (reference sequence). The CDR3 coding sequence is TGCAGTGCTAGGGGTCTAGCGGGAGAATACGAGCAGTACTTC. Its protein is CSARGLAGEYEQYF.

The chain recombines TRBV5-1 with TRBJ1-3, with D possibly TRBD1 on 5 matching bases. The V gene lost 4 bases and the J gene lost 2 bases, with 13 bases spanning the gap. Germline V gene sequence: CDR1 SGHRS, CDR2 YFSETQ. This CDR3 is 15 amino acids long. The DNA for the CDR3 is TGCGCCAGCAGCCCCATGGGGGTCCCTGGAAACACCATATATTTT. Residues: CASSPMGVPGNTIYF.

As to this clonotype: Likely a read error: the CDR3 ends without its conserved phenylalanine or tryptophan. The chain links TRBV10-3 to TRBJ2-5; tentatively, D is TRBD2 (5 bases). V was shortened by 10 bases and J by 5 bases, with 14 bases between the two germline ends. Germline assignment: CDR1 ENHRY and CDR2 SYGVKD. The CDR3 contains 12 residues. CDR3: CATGDLGETQYL. DNA of the CDR3: TGTGCCACCGGGGATTTGGGGGAGACCCAGTACCTC.

This clonotype was seen at least ten times. CDR3 bases: TGTGCCAGCGGTGTGGTGGGAGGGAGCAATCAGCCCCAGCATTTT. This codes for CASGVVGGSNQPQHF. This chain links TRBV28 with TRBJ1-5; D is ambiguous. The V end was cut by 8 bases, the J end by 1 base, with 15 bases between. This CDR3 comprises 15 residues. The germline V gene has CDR1 MDHEN and CDR2 SYDVKM.

CDR3 nucleotides: TGTGCCACCAGTGGGACCTACAATGAGCAGTTCTTC. Its translation: CATSGTYNEQFF. V and J are TRBV24-1 and TRBJ2-1; D gene unclear. The V and J ends lost 5 bases and 2 bases respectively, with 3 bases between them. CDR1 and CDR2 from the germline V gene are KGHDR and SFDVKD. CDR3 length: 12 amino acids.

Ten or more counts support this clonotype. V usage is TRBV12-3 or TRBV12-4 and J usage is TRBJ1-4, with D hard to call. CDR3 size: 12 residues. V lost 6 bases, J lost 12 bases, and 14 bases lay in between. DNA of the CDR3: TGTGCCAGCAGGGCCCGGGCAGTGGAACTGTTTTTT. Its protein product is CASRARAVELFF.

The chain has TRBV13 and TRBJ1-3; D not resolved. In germline, CDR1 is PRHDT, CDR2 FYEKMQ (reference sequence). V lost 4 bases and J 0 bases, leaving 16 bases between the germline ends. There are 17 residues in the CDR3. The CDR3 protein is CASSSAWTSFSGNTIYF. DNA of the CDR3: TGTGCCAGCAGCTCCGCTTGGACTTCCTTCTCTGGAAACACCATATATTTT.

This clonotype was detected only a few times. This chain uses TRBV19 with TRBJ1-1, with a weak D call TRBD1 (5 bases). In germline, CDR1 is LNHDA, CDR2 SQIVND (reference sequence). The V gene lost 6 bases and the J gene lost 0 bases, with 11 bases spanning the gap. The CDR3 sequence is 14 residues long. This CDR3 is CASSQAGVNTEAFF. CDR3 in DNA: TGTGCCAGTAGCCAGGCGGGGGTGAACACTGAAGCTTTCTTT.

Ten or more counts support this clonotype. This chain connects TRBV6-1 to TRBJ2-7; 14 bases are a match to TRBD2. The CDR3 sequence is 15 residues long. Germline lookup yields CDR1 MNHNS and CDR2 SASEGT. The ends lost 4 bases at V and 3 bases at J; junction bases unmatched: 2. The CDR3 reads CASSGLAGGNYEQYF. The CDR3 DNA follows: TGTGCCAGCAGTGGACTAGCGGGAGGGAACTACGAGCAGTACTTC.

The chain uses TRBV7-9 and TRBJ2-2; possible D gene TRBD2, 5 bases. The CDR3 contains 16 residues. In germline, CDR1 is SEHNR, CDR2 FQNEAQ (reference sequence). The V and J ends lost 1 base and 3 bases respectively, with 12 bases between them. CDR3 amino acids: CASSLGGKADTGELFF. The CDR3 coding sequence is TGTGCCAGCAGCTTAGGAGGGAAGGCCGACACCGGGGAGCTGTTTTTT.

This clonotype was counted only a few times. The rearrangement joins TRBV27 to TRBJ2-7, with 11 positions matching TRBD2. The CDR3 sequence is 16 residues long. V shed 5 bases and J 2 bases; nucleotides not matched to a gene: 8. Germline loops: CDR1 MNHEY, CDR2 SMNVEV (reference sequence). CDR3: CASSRLEGLAAYEQYF. The DNA for the CDR3 is TGTGCCAGCAGTCGACTGGAGGGACTAGCGGCCTACGAGCAGTACTTC.

This chain joins TRBV13 and TRBJ2-6; D tentatively reads TRBD1 or TRBD2 (5 bases each). V lost 2 bases and J lost 3, with 14 bases in between. The CDR3 length is 17 residues. The germline CDR1 and CDR2 sequences are PRHDT and FYEKMQ (reference sequence). CDR3 bases: TGTGCCAGCAGCTTAACCCTGAGGGGAGATGGGGCCAACGTCCTGACTTTC. Amino acid sequence: CASSLTLRGDGANVLTF.

On this clonotype: Just one base apart from a much larger clone, this may be a read error. Lacking the conserved final phenylalanine or tryptophan, this CDR3 likely reflects a read error. The J gene is TRBJ1-1, the V gene TRBV6-2 or TRBV6-3; no reliable D call. The ends were cut back, 0 bases at V and 1 base at J, with 12 bases in the middle. Per the germline V gene, CDR1 is MNHEY and CDR2 is SVGEGT. The CDR3 is 16 amino acids. As DNA, the CDR3 is TGTGCCAGCAGTTACTCGTACGTACGGGAGAACACTGAAGCTTTCCTT. Its translation is CASSYSYVRENTEAFL.

This clonotype was counted between two and nine times. The chain employs TRBV6-1 and TRBJ2-2; 7 bases match TRBD2. V trimming: 6 bases; J trimming: 7 bases; junction bases outside the gene matches: 8. From germline, CDR1 is MNHNS and CDR2 SASEGT. There are 14 residues in the CDR3. The DNA of the CDR3 is TGTGCCAGCAGGGCGAGGCTAGCGGACGGGGAGCTGTTTTTT. Its protein is CASRARLADGELFF.

In this sample, this clonotype turned up a few times. The chain joins TRBV12-3 or TRBV12-4 to TRBJ2-3, with D tentatively TRBD1 or TRBD2 (6 bases each). The CDR3 consists of 14 residues. Trimming took 6 bases from V and 5 from J, leaving 15 bases between them. The CDR3 DNA is TGTGCCAGCAGGCTCCAGGGGCGGGGAGATACGCAGTATTTT. Residues: CASRLQGRGDTQYF.

Ten or more counts support this clonotype. DNA for the CDR3: TGTGCCAGCAGTTCGGGACTAGCGGGAGTCCGGTTCCACGAGCAGTACTTC. It is translated as CASSSGLAGVRFHEQYF. The chain has TRBV28 and TRBJ2-7; 14 bases fit TRBD2. This CDR3 is 17 amino acids long. Trimming at V came to 4 bases and at J to 5 bases, leaving 10 bases not matched to a gene. Per germline, CDR1 MDHEN and CDR2 SYDVKM.

This clonotype was recorded once. CDR3 sequence: CASSVDRSPDTQYF. In DNA form, the CDR3 reads TGCGCCAGCAGCGTGGACCGTTCCCCAGATACGCAGTATTTT. V and J are TRBV5-1 and TRBJ2-3; D is ambiguous. The CDR3 covers 14 residues. Trimming stripped 4 bases from V and 4 bases from J, with 13 bases between. Germline CDR1 and CDR2: SGHRS and YFSETQ.

This sequence joins TRBV2 and TRBJ2-5; D unresolved. Per the germline V gene, CDR1 is SNHLY and CDR2 is FYNNEI. Trimming removed 8 bases from V and 5 bases from J, with 24 bases in between. The CDR3 is 16 amino acids. The CDR3 bases are TGTGCCAGCTCACGACTGCAGACGACACTCGGGGAGACCCAGTACTTC. Residues: CASSRLQTTLGETQYF. The full variable domain, in which reference TRBV2 and TRBJ2-5 provide the parts outside the CDR3, is EPEVTQTPSHQVTQMGQEVILRCVPISNHLYFYWYRQILGQKVEFLVSFYNNEISEKSEIFDDQFSVERPDGSNFTLKIRSTKLEDSAMYFCASSRLQTTLGETQYFGPGTRLLVL.

This clonotype showed up just a few times. This chain joins TRBV10-2 and TRBJ2-2; the D is unclear. Looked up from germline, CDR1 is WSHSY and CDR2 is SAAADI. The CDR3 runs 15 residues. V was trimmed by 4 bases and J by 0 bases, leaving 9 bases between them. This CDR3 is CASSVGGANTGELFF. The CDR3 nucleotides are TGCGCCAGCAGTGTCGGCGGCGCGAACACCGGGGAGCTGTTTTTT.

This clonotype came up many times. The chain employs TRBV3-1 and TRBJ1-4, with 11 bases matching TRBD1. This CDR3 comprises 15 residues. V gave up 4 bases and J gave up 6 bases; unmatched junction bases: 4. Germline assignment: CDR1 LGHDT and CDR2 YNNKEL (reference sequence). This CDR3 is CASSPPGQGDEKLFF. The DNA for the CDR3 is TGTGCCAGCAGCCCTCCGGGACAGGGGGATGAAAAACTGTTTTTT.

As regards this clonotype: It may be a read error: a sequence one base away is much more abundant. The CDR3, as DNA: TGCAGCGTTGAACAGTCTGTTGGGGACTATGGCTACACCTTC. Encoded protein: CSVEQSVGDYGYTF. The chain joins TRBV29-1 to TRBJ1-2; D not certain. The CDR3 covers 14 residues. The germline V gene encodes CDR1 SQVTM and CDR2 ANQGSEA. V was shortened by 2 bases and J by 3 bases, with 13 bases between the two germline ends. The entire variable domain, with the rest obtained from reference TRBV29-1 and TRBJ1-2, is as follows: SAVISQKPSRDICQRGTSLTIQCQVDSQVTMMFWYRQQPGQSLTLIATANQGSEATYESGFVIDKFPISRPNLTFSTLTVSNMSPEDSSIYLCSVEQSVGDYGYTFGSGTRLTVV.

This clonotype was seen at least ten times. The chain links TRBV11-2 to TRBJ2-7; D assignment may be TRBD1 or TRBD2 (6 bases each). Trimming took 2 bases from V and 3 from J, leaving 11 bases between them. The CDR3 runs to 14 residues. CDR1 and CDR2 (germline): SGHAT, FQNNGV. CDR3 bases: TGTGCCAGCAGCTTATGGGGGGCCCGCTACGAGCAGTACTTC. It is translated as CASSLWGARYEQYF.

This clonotype was observed at least ten times. The V and J genes are TRBV28 and TRBJ2-5; possible D gene TRBD2, 5 bases. CDR3 length: 14 amino acids. In germline, CDR1 is MDHEN, CDR2 SYDVKM. The V end lost 1 base, the J end lost 6 bases, and 12 bases lay between the germline ends. CDR3 nucleotides: TGTGCCAGCAGTTTATTTTACGGGGAAAAGACCCAGTACTTC. Translated, it gives CASSLFYGEKTQYF. Based on the CDR3 plus reference TRBV28 and TRBJ2-5, the full variable domain is DVKVTQSSRYLVKRTGEKVFLECVQDMDHENMFWYRQDPGLGLRLIYFSYDVKMKEKGDIPEGYSVSREKKERFSLILESASTNQTSMYLCASSLFYGEKTQYFGPGTRLLVL.